What follows are 3 T cell receptor beta chains derived from one specimen sequenced in a study of blood T cells in healthy people across ages. It was with a sample-barcoded 5' primer and a J-beta primer mix that a second PCR of roughly 6 to 11 cycles was run. In TCRdb, the 5' RACE reads were re-called with MiXCR into one record per CDR3 protein. This sample has 1.8 million or so distinct CDR3 sequences; roughly 43% occur once, and the top ten carry under 30%. The specimen was blood. The receptors derive from a human donor in good health.

The CDR3 loop is CASSFGRVLYGYTF. The CDR3 coding sequence is TGTGCCAGCAGCTTCGGCCGGGTTCTCTATGGCTACACCTTC. The chain carries TRBV13 and TRBJ1-2; D call uncertain. The CDR3 runs 14 residues. Germline V gene sequence: CDR1 PRHDT, CDR2 FYEKMQ (reference sequence). Deletions cut 3 bases from V and 4 bases from J, with 12 bases between.

This clonotype was seen a few times. The chain is built from TRBV6-4 and TRBJ2-1; 8 nucleotides line up with TRBD2. Looked up from germline, CDR1 is MRHNA and CDR2 is SNTAGT. Trimming removed 5 bases from V and 5 bases from J; junction bases left unmatched: 5. This CDR3 is 14 amino acids long. The CDR3 region has the DNA TGTGCCAGCAGTCCTAGCGGGCTAAACAATGAGCAGTTCTTC. Amino acids: CASSPSGLNNEQFF.

There are a few counts of this clonotype. V and J are TRBV25-1 and TRBJ1-2; D remains ambiguous. Trimming removed 4 bases from V and 4 bases from J, with 19 bases in between. This CDR3 comprises 16 residues. Germline values: CDR1 MGHDK, CDR2 SYGVNS. The CDR3 loop is CASSGPLGPTFYGYTF. The CDR3 coding sequence is TGTGCCAGCAGTGGGCCCCTCGGGCCAACGTTCTATGGCTACACCTTC.